Given below is one T cell receptor (beta chain) in context. Its antigen is undetermined. TCRdb's table, derived via immunoSEQ multiplex PCR, lists solely in-frame clones and lacks some. The data contain about 150,000 clones, around 91% of them singletons. CDR3 length equals 15 residues. The germline gives CDR1 MDHEN, CDR2 SYDVKM. V lost 7 bases and J lost 0, with 15 bases in between. The data were obtained in a study of T cell responses to AZD1222 COVID-19 vaccine. Study-level points and caveats: At baseline, just five to seven AZD1222 recipients tested seropositive.

This sequence was found in an adult in good health. The chain joins TRBV28 to TRBJ1-2, with D perhaps matching TRBD1 (6 bases). The starting material was peripheral blood, obtained on day 0 of AZD1222 vaccination. For the CDR3, the DNA is TGTGCCAGCAACCTCGGGGGGGCCGCTAACTATGGCTACACCTTC. Encoded protein: CASNLGGAANYGYTF.